This TCR beta chain is drawn from a study of cytomegalovirus exposure and HLA in healthy donors. At the level of the study: Early released data comprised around 79 million unique TCRs from HLA-typed donors. Study-level results: Most TCR sequences proved rare, with some public TCRs found in many donors. CMV serostatus stood as the only immune exposure information on hand. The productive fraction for most TCR beta V segments was about 87% or about 30% in an earlier analysis.

Note on this clone: Its antigen is undetermined.

60 Vbeta and 13 Jbeta primers were used in PCR. Sequencing used immunoSEQ multiplex PCR; TCRdb keeps in-frame clones, though not all of them. The data contain about 120,000 clones, around 77% of them seen just once; the ten biggest clones take up 4.5% to 6%. The CDR3 extends over 14 amino acids. V lost 3 bases to trimming and J lost 8 bases, with 11 bases between them. Germline CDR1 KGHSH, CDR2 LQKENI. The source is a man aged 18-30 years in good health and CMV-seropositive. Sequencing was done on a sample of PBMCs. The chain carries TRBV18 and TRBJ1-6; D is undetermined. CDR3 loop: CASSPRGVDSPLHF. The CDR3, as DNA: TGTGCCAGCTCACCGAGAGGAGTTGATTCACCCCTCCACTTT.